These T cell receptor beta chains were read from a single sample in a study of blood T cell repertoires in COVID-19. Assay used: immunoSEQ multiplex PCR; TCRdb lists only in-frame clones, some missing. The data hold nearly 300,000 clones, with about 88% observed a single time. The sample was peripheral blood. These receptors originate from a human donor with COVID-19, enrolled during active disease. The donor label of this sample is uncertain. The CDR3 runs from the conserved cysteine through the conserved F or W. The D gene is left open where the match is weak. Clone size appears in some rows only: once, few, many, or a class for an expanded clone.

clone_size d_call j_call v_call cdr3_nt cdr3_aa
NA NA TRBJ1-5 TRBV5-8 TGTGCCAGCAGCTTGCGGAGGGTTGGTCAGCCCCAGCATTTT CASSLRRVGQPQHF
NA NA TRBJ1-1 TRBV7-2 TGTGCCAGCAGCCGTCAACTTGACGGGGGGAGGGACGCTTTCTTT CASSRQLDGGRDAFF
NA TRBD2 TRBJ2-5 TRBV5-5 TGTGCCAGCAGCCGGGAGGGGGTTCAAGAGACCCAGTACTTC CASSREGVQETQYF
NA NA TRBJ2-1 TRBV24-1 TGTGCCACCAGTGACTCCACAGAAATCAATGAGCAGTTCTTC CATSDSTEINEQFF
NA TRBD2 TRBJ2-1 TRBV19 TGTGCCAGTAGTCCGACTAGCGGGAGGGCCAATGAGCAGTTCTTC CASSPTSGRANEQFF
NA NA TRBJ1-6 TRBV3-1/TRBV3-2 TGTGCCAGCAGCCAAGCTAACTCCTATAATTCACCCCTCCACTTT CASSQANSYNSPLHF
once NA TRBJ2-1 TRBV11-2 TGTGCCAGCAGCATAAGGAGGTACAATGAGCAGTTCTTC CASSIRRYNEQFF
NA NA TRBJ1-1 TRBV30 TGTGCCTGGAGCGGTGGGGGCGGTGTCACTGAAGCTTTCTTT CAWSGGGGVTEAFF
NA NA TRBJ2-5 TRBV28 TGTGCCAGCAGTTCAAGACAGGCGTACCAAGAGACCCAGTACTTC CASSSRQAYQETQYF
few NA TRBJ2-2 TRBV28 TGTGCCAGCAGTTTACGTACTCCGAACACCGGGGAGCTGTTTTTT CASSLRTPNTGELFF
NA NA TRBJ2-7 TRBV15 TGTGCCACCGGACAGAACTACGAGCAGTACTTC CATGQNYEQYF